This T cell receptor (beta chain) was profiled in a study of CD8+ T cells in alopecia areata. About the study: Each of the treated patients was given oral tofacitinib, 5 to 10 mg twice daily, for moderate-to-severe alopecia areata. Whole-study findings and limits: In scalp and blood, many expanded lesional clones persisted during tofacitinib. Unlike in mice, where it was clearer, TCR sharing across patients was less clear, possibly HLA-related.

A note on this clone: Its antigen is not identified.

The sample's treatment: oral pan-JAK inhibitor, 5-10 mg twice daily. RNA was extracted and reverse transcribed into cDNA as the sequencing template. Method: immunoSEQ multiplex PCR; TCRdb's copy keeps in-frame clones and lacks some. Of under 350,000 clones listed, about three fifths are singletons. Germline V CDR1 and CDR2: SQVTM, ANQGSEA. The CDR3 is 13 residues long. Trimming removed 0 bases from V and 5 bases from J, with 10 bases in between. This specimen was CD4+ T cells sorted from blood, taken at week 24, from a patient treated with tofacitinib. J is TRBJ1-2 and V is TRBV29-1, with D tentatively TRBD1 (5 bases). This clonotype was obtained from a human donor with alopecia areata. For the CDR3, the DNA is TGCAGCGTTGAAGATCTTTCAGGGTATGGCTACACCTTC. Residues: CSVEDLSGYGYTF.